This T cell receptor (beta chain) was found in a study of shared clonotypes between healthy human individuals. Study-level information: The study used three CD4 naive, three CD4 memory, two CD8 naive and one CD8 memory plate per donor.

Running of the assay took place at deep level. The genomic DNA of each subset was split evenly across several immunoSEQ plates. Profiled with immunoSEQ multiplex PCR; TCRdb holds only in-frame clones, not every one. The sample lists 2,500,000 or so clones, 80% to 95% occurring once. Germline CDR1 SGHAT, CDR2 FQNNGV. Trimming cost V 5 bases and J 1 base; bases outside gene matches: 8. The CDR3 runs 18 residues. Sample: naive CD4+ T cells from PBMCs. Noted subset: CD45RA+ positively selected. The sequence was collected from a man aged 18 to 35 in good health. Some clones in this sample may be carry-over from other donors' samples. The chain combines TRBV11-2 with TRBJ2-7, with 16 positions matching TRBD2. CDR3 residues: CASSHPGLAGGISYEQYF. The CDR3, as DNA: TGTGCCAGCAGCCATCCGGGACTAGCGGGAGGGATATCCTACGAGCAGTACTTC. Together with reference TRBV11-2 and TRBJ2-7, the CDR3 gives the full variable domain: EAGVAQSPRYKIIEKRQSVAFWCNPISGHATLYWYQQILGQGPKLLIQFQNNGVVDDSQLPKDRFSAERLKGVDSTLKIQPAKLEDSAVYLCASSHPGLAGGISYEQYFGPGTRLTVT.